The rows below give T cell receptor beta chains drawn from one sample of a study of OX40 agonist ivuxolimab in advanced cancers. Sequencing used immunoSEQ multiplex PCR; TCRdb keeps in-frame clones, though not all of them. In the table there are 50,000 to 80,000 clones, 91% of which are singletons. The source material was CD4+ or CD8+ T cells sorted from blood, sampled in a trial of the OX40 agonist ivuxolimab. All receptors come from an adult with an advanced solid tumor such as melanoma, head and neck, liver or kidney cancer. CDR3s include the opening cysteine and the closing phenylalanine or tryptophan.

j_call,v_call,cdr3_aa
TRBJ1-5,TRBV6-6,CASSYSSRAYNQPQHF
TRBJ2-5,TRBV5-1,CASSRTSGTQETQYF
TRBJ2-3,TRBV19,CASSKTLAGEDTQYF
TRBJ2-1,TRBV18,CASSPPGLDLNEQFF
TRBJ2-5,TRBV12-5,CASGFGTGSETQYF
TRBJ1-2,TRBV5-4,CASSLLNRIYGYTF
TRBJ1-6,TRBV2,CASSVLESNSPLHF
TRBJ1-1,TRBV6-5,CASNIGQTMNTEAFF
TRBJ1-4,TRBV5-1,CASSFGQDTNEKLFF
TRBJ1-5,TRBV7-5,CVRSGRNQPQHF
TRBJ1-2,TRBV25-1,CASSDLDRHYGYTF
.,TRBV7-6,CASSLASQGRAMYEQYF
TRBJ2-2,TRBV6-1,CASSQLAGELFF
TRBJ2-5,TRBV6-1,CASSDPGLAGAKSQTQYF
TRBJ1-4,TRBV28,CASSIPATNEKLFF
TRBJ2-2,TRBV19,CASSSTRGISSGELFF
TRBJ1-2,TRBV19,CASSSGQGSIGYTF
TRBJ1-6,TRBV7-2,CASSFEAQGTNSPLHF